These T cell receptor beta chains were read from a single sample in a study of cytomegalovirus exposure and HLA in healthy donors. Generated by immunoSEQ multiplex PCR, the TCRdb table keeps only in-frame clones and is missing some. Of approximately 180,000 clones listed, 86% are singletons. The sequenced sample was PBMCs. The source is a woman under 30 in good health and CMV-seronegative. Each CDR3 is given with its conserved first and last residue. Each record gives: V gene, clone size, J gene, D gene, CDR3 protein, CDR3 DNA. A D gene is named only where the DNA matches it firmly. Where a row states a size, it is once, few, many or the class of an expanded clone; other rows omit it.

V: TRBV14
size: NA
J: TRBJ2-2
D: NA
CDR3: CASSPPGMNTGELFF
DNA: TGTGCCAGCAGCCCGCCAGGGATGAACACCGGGGAGCTGTTTTTT

V: TRBV7-8
size: once
J: TRBJ1-5
D: NA
CDR3: CASSLGDSNQPQHF
DNA: TGTGCCAGCAGCTTAGGGGACTCCAATCAGCCCCAGCATTTT

V: TRBV7-9
size: NA
J: TRBJ2-1
D: TRBD2
CDR3: CASSTWDYYNEQFF
DNA: TGTGCCAGCAGCACTTGGGACTACTACAATGAGCAGTTCTTC

V: TRBV9
size: few
J: TRBJ1-3
D: TRBD1
CDR3: CASSEAGTGVSGNTIYF
DNA: TGTGCCAGCAGCGAGGCGGGGACAGGCGTCTCTGGAAACACCATATATTTT

V: TRBV7-6
size: NA
J: TRBJ2-5
D: NA
CDR3: CASSLAADQETQYF
DNA: TGTGCCAGCAGCTTAGCGGCAGACCAAGAGACCCAGTACTTC

V: TRBV25-1
size: once
J: TRBJ2-6
D: TRBD1
CDR3: CASSLTGQGLSGANVLTF
DNA: TGTGCCAGCAGTCTGACGGGACAGGGACTTTCTGGGGCCAACGTCCTGACTTTC

V: TRBV29-1
size: NA
J: TRBJ2-7
D: TRBD1
CDR3: CSTGQGATEQYF
DNA: TGCAGTACGGGACAGGGGGCGACCGAGCAGTACTTC

V: TRBV5-6
size: NA
J: TRBJ2-7
D: NA
CDR3: CASSLTGSFYEQYF
DNA: TGTGCCAGCAGCTTGACAGGGAGTTTCTACGAGCAGTACTTC

V: TRBV5-4
size: NA
J: TRBJ2-1
D: TRBD1
CDR3: CASSGIRTGVSYNEQFF
DNA: TGTGCCAGCAGCGGAATCCGAACAGGGGTCTCCTACAATGAGCAGTTCTTC

V: TRBV5-4
size: NA
J: TRBJ2-3
D: TRBD1
CDR3: CANSLEPDRVDTQYF
DNA: TGTGCCAACAGCCTAGAACCAGACAGGGTAGATACGCAGTATTTT

V: TRBV10-3
size: NA
J: TRBJ2-7
D: TRBD1
CDR3: CANGQDSYEQYF
DNA: TGTGCCAATGGACAGGACTCCTACGAGCAGTACTTC

V: TRBV5-8
size: NA
J: TRBJ2-3
D: NA
CDR3: CASSLQRAGTDTQYF
DNA: TGTGCCAGCAGCTTGCAGCGAGCTGGCACAGATACGCAGTATTTT

V: TRBV7-9
size: NA
J: TRBJ1-3
D: NA
CDR3: CASSLGHRNTIYF
DNA: TGTGCCAGCAGCTTGGGACACCGAAACACCATATATTTT

V: TRBV5-1
size: NA
J: TRBJ1-2
D: TRBD1
CDR3: CASSLGTVQGNYGYTF
DNA: TGCGCCAGCAGCTTGGGTACCGTACAGGGGAACTATGGCTACACCTTC

V: TRBV19
size: NA
J: TRBJ2-1
D: NA
CDR3: CASSTASGTVYNEQFF
DNA: TGTGCCAGTAGCACGGCTTCCGGGACTGTCTACAATGAGCAGTTCTTC

V: TRBV5-1
size: few
J: TRBJ1-3
D: NA
CDR3: CASSLYGGNSGNTIYF
DNA: TGCGCCAGCAGCTTGTACGGGGGGAACTCTGGAAACACCATATATTTT

V: TRBV7-2
size: NA
J: TRBJ2-1
D: NA
CDR3: CASLQRGEQFF
DNA: TGTGCCAGCCTCCAGCGCGGGGAGCAGTTCTTC

V: TRBV27
size: once
J: TRBJ2-5
D: TRBD2
CDR3: CASSLGTTRQETQYF
DNA: TGTGCCAGCAGTTTGGGGACTACCCGTCAAGAGACCCAGTACTTC

V: TRBV2
size: NA
J: TRBJ2-7
D: NA
CDR3: CASSAPRALNYEQYF
DNA: TGTGCCAGCAGTGCCCCGAGGGCCCTTAACTACGAGCAGTACTTC

V: TRBV5-1
size: NA
J: TRBJ1-3
D: NA
CDR3: CASKVDSGNTIYF
DNA: TGCGCCAGCAAAGTTGACAGTGGAAACACCATATATTTT

V: TRBV18
size: NA
J: TRBJ2-7
D: NA
CDR3: CASSPSRGFEQYF
DNA: TGTGCCAGCTCACCTTCTAGGGGTTTCGAGCAGTACTTC

V: TRBV27
size: NA
J: TRBJ2-7
D: TRBD1
CDR3: CASSLWGQSVSYEQYF
DNA: TGTGCCAGCAGTTTATGGGGACAGTCAGTCTCCTACGAGCAGTACTTC

V: TRBV13
size: NA
J: TRBJ2-7
D: TRBD2
CDR3: CASSQGGLAGAYEQYF
DNA: TGTGCCAGCAGCCAAGGGGGACTAGCGGGGGCCTACGAGCAGTACTTC

V: TRBV9
size: NA
J: TRBJ1-2
D: TRBD1
CDR3: CASSPQTGAHSNYGYTF
DNA: TGTGCCAGCAGCCCCCAGACAGGGGCCCATTCTAACTATGGCTACACCTTC

V: TRBV5-1
size: NA
J: TRBJ1-2
D: TRBD1
CDR3: CASTDTQGRNFDYTF
DNA: TGCGCCAGCACCGACACACAGGGGAGGAACTTCGACTACACCTTC

V: TRBV11-2
size: NA
J: TRBJ2-1
D: TRBD1
CDR3: CASSRGQGFYEQFF
DNA: TGTGCCAGCAGCCGTGGACAGGGCTTCTATGAGCAGTTCTTC

V: TRBV29-1
size: NA
J: TRBJ2-2
D: NA
CDR3: CSVAGTISGELFF
DNA: TGCAGCGTGGCCGGGACAATCTCCGGGGAGCTGTTTTTT

V: TRBV30
size: NA
J: TRBJ1-2
D: NA
CDR3: CAWSVDRTYGYTF
DNA: TGTGCCTGGAGTGTAGACAGGACGTATGGCTACACCTTC

V: TRBV7-9
size: NA
J: TRBJ2-7
D: NA
CDR3: CASSLRPGYEQYF
DNA: TGTGCCAGCAGCTTAAGGCCGGGATACGAGCAGTACTTC

V: TRBV27
size: NA
J: TRBJ2-7
D: TRBD1
CDR3: CASSVQPGQGPYEQYF
DNA: TGTGCCAGCAGTGTACAACCGGGACAGGGCCCCTACGAGCAGTACTTC

V: TRBV9
size: NA
J: TRBJ2-5
D: NA
CDR3: CASSVEGSAETQYF
DNA: TGTGCCAGCAGCGTAGAAGGGAGCGCGGAGACCCAGTACTTC

V: TRBV9
size: NA
J: TRBJ1-6
D: NA
CDR3: CASSAEGTGDLNSPLHF
DNA: TGTGCCAGCAGCGCGGAGGGTACCGGGGACCTTAATTCACCCCTCCACTTT

V: TRBV19
size: few
J: TRBJ1-1
D: NA
CDR3: CASSATGNTEAFF
DNA: TGTGCCAGTAGTGCGACAGGGAACACTGAAGCTTTCTTT

V: TRBV19
size: NA
J: TRBJ1-5
D: NA
CDR3: CASSTSEYSNQPQHF
DNA: TGTGCCAGTAGTACGTCCGAGTATAGCAATCAGCCCCAGCATTTT

V: TRBV7-2
size: NA
J: TRBJ2-7
D: TRBD2
CDR3: CASSPQWGGTYEQYF
DNA: TGTGCCAGCAGCCCGCAATGGGGAGGGACCTACGAGCAGTACTTC

V: TRBV7-2
size: NA
J: TRBJ2-3
D: TRBD2
CDR3: CASSLRASGRAATDTQYF
DNA: TGTGCCAGCAGCTTGAGGGCTAGCGGGAGGGCTGCCACAGATACGCAGTATTTT

V: TRBV14
size: NA
J: TRBJ2-5
D: NA
CDR3: CASSRGLQETQYF
DNA: TGTGCCAGCAGCCGAGGACTTCAAGAGACCCAGTACTTC

V: TRBV5-1
size: NA
J: TRBJ1-2
D: TRBD1
CDR3: CASSLDQGAFGDYGYTF
DNA: TGCGCCAGCAGCTTGGACCAGGGGGCGTTCGGGGACTATGGCTACACCTTC

V: TRBV27
size: NA
J: TRBJ2-7
D: TRBD1
CDR3: CASTGASSYEQYF
DNA: TGTGCCTCAACAGGGGCTAGCTCCTACGAGCAGTACTTC

V: TRBV11-2
size: NA
J: TRBJ1-1
D: NA
CDR3: CASSLRGIEAFF
DNA: TGTGCCAGCAGCTTGCGGGGGATTGAAGCTTTCTTT

V: TRBV29-1
size: NA
J: TRBJ2-7
D: NA
CDR3: CSVSSRHEQYF
DNA: TGCAGCGTCTCTAGCCGACACGAGCAGTACTTC